These T cell receptor beta chains were read from a single sample in a study of shared clonotypes between healthy human individuals. Generated by immunoSEQ multiplex PCR, the TCRdb table keeps only in-frame clones and is missing some. The table includes about 490,000 clones, 78% detected once. Sample: PBMCs. The receptors shown here come from a middle-aged woman in good health. Some clones in this sample may be carry-over from other donors' samples. The CDR3 runs from the conserved cysteine through the conserved F or W. Each record gives: CDR3 protein, CDR3 DNA, clone size, J gene, D gene, V gene. The D gene is left open where the match is weak. Rows give clone size only sometimes, using once, few, many, or a class for an expanded clone.

CDR3 protein: CAWTGRLAGDPGELFF
CDR3 DNA: TGTGCCTGGACGGGTAGACTAGCGGGAGACCCCGGGGAGCTGTTTTTT
clone size: .
J gene: TRBJ2-2
D gene: TRBD2
V gene: TRBV30

CDR3 protein: CASSVGGLAGDTQYF
CDR3 DNA: TGTGCCAGCAGCGTAGGAGGTCTAGCGGGAGATACGCAGTATTTT
clone size: .
J gene: TRBJ2-3
D gene: TRBD2
V gene: TRBV9

CDR3 protein: CASSEPPGTANDTQYF
CDR3 DNA: TGTGCCAGCAGCGAACCCCCCGGGACAGCAAACGATACGCAGTATTTT
clone size: .
J gene: TRBJ2-3
D gene: TRBD1
V gene: TRBV6-1

CDR3 protein: CAISVQGFNTGELFF
CDR3 DNA: TGTGCCATCAGTGTACAGGGATTCAACACCGGGGAGCTGTTTTTT
clone size: .
J gene: TRBJ2-2
D gene: .
V gene: TRBV10-3

CDR3 protein: CATRASGSTYEQYF
CDR3 DNA: TGTGCCACCAGGGCTAGCGGTTCCACCTACGAGCAGTACTTC
clone size: .
J gene: TRBJ2-7
D gene: TRBD2
V gene: TRBV15

CDR3 protein: CAWSDLYGQYF
CDR3 DNA: TGTGCCTGGAGCGATCTCTACGGGCAGTACTTC
clone size: .
J gene: TRBJ2-7
D gene: .
V gene: TRBV30

CDR3 protein: CASSKGSGNTGELFF
CDR3 DNA: TGTGCCAGTAGTAAGGGTAGCGGCAACACCGGGGAGCTGTTTTTT
clone size: many
J gene: TRBJ2-2
D gene: .
V gene: TRBV19

CDR3 protein: CSARTSTGPLNTGELFF
CDR3 DNA: TGCAGCGCCCGAACCTCCACGGGACCGCTGAACACCGGGGAGCTGTTTTTT
clone size: .
J gene: TRBJ2-2
D gene: .
V gene: TRBV29-1

CDR3 protein: CASSLGPGGNQPQHF
CDR3 DNA: TGCGCCAGCAGCTTGGGGCCCGGAGGCAATCAGCCCCAGCATTTT
clone size: .
J gene: TRBJ1-5
D gene: .
V gene: TRBV5-1

CDR3 protein: CASSSPSGRTQETQYF
CDR3 DNA: TGTGCCAGCAGTTCCCCTAGCGGGAGGACCCAAGAGACCCAGTACTTC
clone size: few
J gene: TRBJ2-5
D gene: TRBD2
V gene: TRBV28

CDR3 protein: CATSNRNSGANVLTF
CDR3 DNA: TGTGCCACCAGCAACCGGAACTCTGGGGCCAACGTCCTGACTTTC
clone size: .
J gene: TRBJ2-6
D gene: .
V gene: TRBV15

CDR3 protein: CASSARQGASYTF
CDR3 DNA: TGTGCCAGCAGTGCAAGACAGGGGGCTAGCTACACCTTC
clone size: .
J gene: TRBJ1-2
D gene: TRBD1
V gene: TRBV6-1

CDR3 protein: CASSFRQGLFGYTF
CDR3 DNA: TGTGCCAGCAGTTTTAGACAGGGCCTTTTTGGCTACACCTTC
clone size: .
J gene: TRBJ1-2
D gene: TRBD1
V gene: TRBV28

CDR3 protein: CASSLARQRNEKLFF
CDR3 DNA: TGTGCCAGCAGCTTGGCGCGTCAAAGGAATGAAAAACTGTTTTTT
clone size: .
J gene: TRBJ1-4
D gene: .
V gene: TRBV5-6

CDR3 protein: CASTRLNTEAFF
CDR3 DNA: TGTGCCAGCACCCGTTTGAACACTGAAGCTTTCTTT
clone size: few
J gene: TRBJ1-1
D gene: .
V gene: TRBV14

CDR3 protein: CASSPQGLVNTEAFF
CDR3 DNA: TGCGCCAGCAGCCCACAGGGGCTTGTGAACACTGAAGCTTTCTTT
clone size: .
J gene: TRBJ1-1
D gene: TRBD1
V gene: TRBV5-1

CDR3 protein: CAWRMVGFEQFF
CDR3 DNA: TGTGCCTGGAGGATGGTGGGCTTTGAGCAGTTCTTC
clone size: .
J gene: TRBJ2-1
D gene: .
V gene: TRBV30

CDR3 protein: CSVEIRDRPISEQYF
CDR3 DNA: TGCAGCGTTGAAATTAGGGACAGGCCTATTTCCGAGCAGTACTTC
clone size: .
J gene: TRBJ2-7
D gene: TRBD1
V gene: TRBV29-1

CDR3 protein: CASSMDRVNTGELFF
CDR3 DNA: TGTGCCAGCAGTATGGACAGGGTCAACACCGGGGAGCTGTTTTTT
clone size: .
J gene: TRBJ2-2
D gene: TRBD1
V gene: TRBV2

CDR3 protein: CASSLETSGYNEQFF
CDR3 DNA: TGCGCCAGCAGCTTGGAAACTAGCGGCTACAATGAGCAGTTCTTC
clone size: .
J gene: TRBJ2-1
D gene: TRBD2
V gene: TRBV5-1

CDR3 protein: CASTKGGSPTQYF
CDR3 DNA: TGTGCCAGCACCAAGGGCGGGAGCCCGACCCAGTACTTC
clone size: .
J gene: TRBJ2-5
D gene: TRBD2
V gene: TRBV6-5

CDR3 protein: CASSSRTKMNTEAFF
CDR3 DNA: TGTGCCAGCAGCTCGCGGACTAAAATGAACACTGAAGCTTTCTTT
clone size: .
J gene: TRBJ1-1
D gene: .
V gene: TRBV5-4

CDR3 protein: CASSILAGGPDTQYF
CDR3 DNA: TGTGCCAGCAGCATACTAGCGGGAGGTCCAGATACGCAGTATTTT
clone size: .
J gene: TRBJ2-3
D gene: TRBD2
V gene: TRBV9

CDR3 protein: CASSGTGTGTFYEQYF
CDR3 DNA: TGTGCCAGCAGTGGTACCGGGACAGGGACCTTCTACGAGCAGTACTTC
clone size: .
J gene: TRBJ2-7
D gene: TRBD1
V gene: TRBV28

CDR3 protein: CASSGTGVGPTGELFF
CDR3 DNA: TGTGCCAGCTCCGGGACAGGGGTCGGTCCCACTGGGGAGCTGTTTTTT
clone size: .
J gene: TRBJ2-2
D gene: TRBD1
V gene: TRBV2

CDR3 protein: CASSFGGGYNEQFF
CDR3 DNA: TGTGCCAGCAGCTTTGGGGGAGGCTACAATGAGCAGTTCTTC
clone size: .
J gene: TRBJ2-1
D gene: .
V gene: TRBV5-4

CDR3 protein: CASSIRQRNYGYTF
CDR3 DNA: TGTGCCAGTAGTATTCGGCAGAGAAACTATGGCTACACCTTC
clone size: .
J gene: TRBJ1-2
D gene: .
V gene: TRBV19

CDR3 protein: CASSLTSGGTDTQYF
CDR3 DNA: TGTGCCAGCAGCTTGACTAGCGGGGGCACAGATACGCAGTATTTT
clone size: .
J gene: TRBJ2-3
D gene: TRBD2
V gene: TRBV5-4

CDR3 protein: CASSQRGWGDYGYTF
CDR3 DNA: TGTGCCAGCAGCCAGAGAGGCTGGGGGGACTATGGCTACACCTTC
clone size: few
J gene: TRBJ1-2
D gene: .
V gene: TRBV7-8

CDR3 protein: CASSEAGGRPEKLFF
CDR3 DNA: TGTGCCAGCAGTGAAGCCGGCGGGCGGCCTGAAAAACTGTTTTTT
clone size: .
J gene: TRBJ1-4
D gene: .
V gene: TRBV6-1

CDR3 protein: CASSFTGIQETQYF
CDR3 DNA: TGTGCCAGCAGTTTTACAGGTATCCAAGAGACCCAGTACTTC
clone size: .
J gene: TRBJ2-5
D gene: .
V gene: TRBV11-3

CDR3 protein: CASSPGTAGNTIYF
CDR3 DNA: TGTGCCAGCAGCCCAGGGACAGCCGGAAACACCATATATTTT
clone size: .
J gene: TRBJ1-3
D gene: TRBD1
V gene: TRBV7-3

CDR3 protein: CASSEEETQYF
CDR3 DNA: TGTGCCAGCAGTGAGGAAGAGACCCAGTACTTC
clone size: many
J gene: TRBJ2-5
D gene: .
V gene: TRBV2

CDR3 protein: CASSLGQVPYEQYF
CDR3 DNA: TGTGCCAGCAGCTTGGGGCAGGTACCCTACGAGCAGTACTTC
clone size: .
J gene: TRBJ2-7
D gene: .
V gene: TRBV2

CDR3 protein: CSVTEYEQYF
CDR3 DNA: TGCAGCGTAACAGAGTACGAGCAGTACTTC
clone size: .
J gene: TRBJ2-7
D gene: .
V gene: TRBV29-1

CDR3 protein: CAISGLDDNEQFF
CDR3 DNA: TGTGCCATCAGTGGACTAGACGACAATGAGCAGTTCTTC
clone size: .
J gene: TRBJ2-1
D gene: .
V gene: TRBV10-3

CDR3 protein: CASSSSGTQSYEQYF
CDR3 DNA: TGTGCCAGCAGTTCATCCGGGACGCAGTCCTACGAGCAGTACTTC
clone size: once
J gene: TRBJ2-7
D gene: .
V gene: TRBV6-5

CDR3 protein: CASSSDRGPYEQYF
CDR3 DNA: TGTGCCAGCAGCTCCGACAGGGGACCCTACGAGCAGTACTTC
clone size: .
J gene: TRBJ2-7
D gene: TRBD1
V gene: TRBV11-1

CDR3 protein: CAWRFSWTGRGVTEAFF
CDR3 DNA: TGTGCCTGGAGATTTTCGTGGACAGGCAGAGGGGTAACTGAAGCTTTCTTT
clone size: .
J gene: TRBJ1-1
D gene: TRBD1
V gene: TRBV30

CDR3 protein: CASTPGTGNTDTQYF
CDR3 DNA: TGTGCCAGCACCCCCGGGACAGGGAACACAGATACGCAGTATTTT
clone size: .
J gene: TRBJ2-3
D gene: TRBD1
V gene: TRBV28

CDR3 protein: CASSSTGPQNEQFF
CDR3 DNA: TGCGCCAGCAGCTCTACAGGACCGCAGAATGAGCAGTTCTTC
clone size: .
J gene: TRBJ2-1
D gene: .
V gene: TRBV5-1

CDR3 protein: CASRAGTGGIGELFF
CDR3 DNA: TGTGCCAGCAGGGCCGGGACAGGGGGCATCGGGGAGCTGTTTTTT
clone size: .
J gene: TRBJ2-2
D gene: TRBD1
V gene: TRBV28

CDR3 protein: CASRVTSSGNTIYF
CDR3 DNA: TGTGCCAGCAGAGTTACCAGCTCTGGAAACACCATATATTTT
clone size: .
J gene: TRBJ1-3
D gene: .
V gene: TRBV6-4

CDR3 protein: CAISEVGGREKLFF
CDR3 DNA: TGTGCCATCAGTGAGGTAGGAGGTCGTGAAAAACTGTTTTTT
clone size: .
J gene: TRBJ1-4
D gene: .
V gene: TRBV10-3

CDR3 protein: CASSPSGTSIDTQYF
CDR3 DNA: TGTGCCAGCAGCCCTAGCGGGACTAGCATAGATACGCAGTATTTT
clone size: .
J gene: TRBJ2-3
D gene: TRBD2
V gene: TRBV7-3

CDR3 protein: CASSSNKGEKLFF
CDR3 DNA: TGTGCCAGCAGTTCAAACAAGGGTGAAAAACTGTTTTTT
clone size: .
J gene: TRBJ1-4
D gene: .
V gene: TRBV28